This TCR beta chain was recorded in a study of T cells in Graves' hyperthyroidism and ophthalmopathy (dated by TCRdb to the late 2010s). Background for the entire study: Peripheral blood was collected at initial diagnosis, before any treatment. Prospective prediction of ophthalmopathy was tested in an independent validation cohort of 18 to 20 hyperthyroidism patients and 17 patients who later progressed to ophthalmopathy. In addition, the study compared T-cell repertoires in thyroid tissue and in blood from several Graves' hyperthyroidism patients. Following sampling, methimazole starting at 30 mg daily was given to hyperthyroidism patients, and high-dose intravenous methylprednisolone was given to ophthalmopathy patients. A discovery cohort of around 100 patients, roughly 45 with Graves' ophthalmopathy and about 58 with stable Graves' hyperthyroidism, was used to find distinguishing TCR V-J signatures. The 75 to 100 discovery patients were divided at random into training and test sets in a 7:3 ratio. The paper describes TCR Vbeta CDR3 sequencing of around 140 peripheral blood samples, made up of under 50 ophthalmopathy patients, 70 to 80 hyperthyroidism patients and some 17 progressor patients.

Amplification of TCR beta CDR3 regions was carried out from RNA transcripts. For the first round of RT-PCR on the TCR CDR3, the HTBI primer set was used together with the Qiagen OneStep RT-PCR kit. Libraries were constructed in a second round of multiplex PCR, after which size selection and purification were carried out. The libraries were sequenced on an Illumina HiSeq2000 using paired-end 100 bp reads. The authors processed their data as follows. SOAPnuke was used to process the raw data, removing reads that contained adapters or uncalled bases, had a mean Phred below 15, or lacked an exact match to the constant primer or identifier. High-quality paired reads were merged with COPE v1.2.5, and unique nucleotide sequences were defined as clonotypes. MiTCR v1.1 was used to align clonotypes to the IMGT TRBV, TRBD and TRBJ reference segments. Analysis was restricted to V-J combinations with a frequency above 0.0001, which covered about 99% of repertoires. A TCS score was defined as the ratio of F50 (clonal expansion) to E x V (chaos), with BLOSUM62-based TCRdist applied between CDR3 peptides within each V-J. Welch's t-statistics and random forest reduced approximately 520 V-J features to fewer than 15, which were used in a naive Bayes classifier (R e1071). The public reads were quality trimmed at Q25 with fastp and then assembled into clones with MiXCR by TCRdb, keeping productive beta chains. Each CDR3 protein gets just one entry, which takes the most common genes and DNA from the rows behind it. These V and J calls are TCRdb output, not the study's own analysis. The sample includes 450,000 to 550,000 distinct CDR3 sequences, with approximately 25% observed a single time. Around 11% of the sample lies in the top ten.

For CDR1 and CDR2, the germline V gene (reference sequence) lists DFQATT and SNEGSKA. The CDR3 numbers 15 residues from cysteine through phenylalanine. Just CDR3 DNA is preserved here, 45 bases in frame from base 1. V is shortened by 6 bases, J by 2 bases, and the region joining them spans 17 bases. This clonotype showed up many times. Its recognized antigen is unknown. Per-base quality was not reported, and no clone a single base away is much larger than it. Moderately to severely active disease, a Clinical Activity Score of at least 3, a NOSPECS grade of at least 4, and a duration under 3 months were present in ophthalmopathy patients. The study excluded patients with uncontrolled infections, other autoimmune diseases, pregnancy or lactation. Diagnoses relied on clinical symptoms, serum thyroxine and TRAb, thyroid ultrasound and orbital computed tomography. PBMCs were separated from roughly 10 ml of fresh peripheral blood using Ficoll-Paque density gradient centrifugation. Total RNA was extracted using Trizol reagent, and RNA quality was assessed on an Agilent 2100 Bioanalyzer.

Findings and caveats that apply to the study as a whole: Most expanded thyroid clonotypes (frequency above 0.001) were also detected in blood, a finding suggesting that blood repertoires may reflect thyroid immune responses. Ophthalmopathy was separated from stable hyperthyroidism by a 13 V-J signature model, with approximately 90% sensitivity and about 81% specificity obtained in cross-validation and 80%/75% obtained in testing. In validation, the model predicted progression to ophthalmopathy a median of about 6.5 months before onset, with 70% to 71% sensitivity and about 75% specificity. No statistical method was used to fix the sample size in advance, and group allocation was not hidden from the investigators.

The chain joins TRBV20-1 to TRBJ1-5; the D gene is possibly TRBD1, with 5 bases matching. The sample was blood. The sequence was collected from a woman in her 30s with Graves' ophthalmopathy. The DNA is as follows: TGCAGTGCCCACGACGTAGGGGTGGGCAATCAGCCCCAGCATTTT. It codes for CSAHDVGVGNQPQHF.